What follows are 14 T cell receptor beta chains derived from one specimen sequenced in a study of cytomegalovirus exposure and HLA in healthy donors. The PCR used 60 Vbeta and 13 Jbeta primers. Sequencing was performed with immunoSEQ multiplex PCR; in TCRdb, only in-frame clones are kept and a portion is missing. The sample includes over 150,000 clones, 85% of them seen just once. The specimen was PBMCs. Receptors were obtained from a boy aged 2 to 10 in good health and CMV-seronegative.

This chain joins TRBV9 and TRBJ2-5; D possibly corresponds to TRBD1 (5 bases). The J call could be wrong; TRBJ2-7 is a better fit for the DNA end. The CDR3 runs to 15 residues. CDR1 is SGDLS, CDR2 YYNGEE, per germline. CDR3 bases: TGTGCCAGCAGCGTAGGTCAGGGCCTTAACTACGAGCAGTACTTC. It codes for CASSVGQGLNYEQYF.

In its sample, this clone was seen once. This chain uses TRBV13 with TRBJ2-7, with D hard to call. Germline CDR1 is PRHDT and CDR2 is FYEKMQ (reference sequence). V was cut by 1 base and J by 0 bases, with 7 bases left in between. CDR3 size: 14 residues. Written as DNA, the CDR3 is TGTGCCAGCAGCTTAGAAACAGTCTCCTACGAGCAGTACTTC. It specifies CASSLETVSYEQYF. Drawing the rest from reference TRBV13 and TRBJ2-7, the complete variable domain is AAGVIQSPRHLIKEKRETATLKCYPIPRHDTVYWYQQGPGQDPQFLISFYEKMQSDKGSIPDRFSAQQFSDYHSELNMSSLELGDSALYFCASSLETVSYEQYFGPGTRLTVT.

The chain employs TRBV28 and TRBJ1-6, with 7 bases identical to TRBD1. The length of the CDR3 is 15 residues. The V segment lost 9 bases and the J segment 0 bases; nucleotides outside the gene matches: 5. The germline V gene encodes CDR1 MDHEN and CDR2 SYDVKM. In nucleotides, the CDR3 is TGTGCCAGTGCAGGGGGGAGCTCCTATAATTCACCCCTCCACTTT. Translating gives CASAGGSSYNSPLHF. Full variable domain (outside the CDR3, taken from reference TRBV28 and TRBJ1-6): DVKVTQSSRYLVKRTGEKVFLECVQDMDHENMFWYRQDPGLGLRLIYFSYDVKMKEKGDIPEGYSVSREKKERFSLILESASTNQTSMYLCASAGGSSYNSPLHFGNGTRLTVT.

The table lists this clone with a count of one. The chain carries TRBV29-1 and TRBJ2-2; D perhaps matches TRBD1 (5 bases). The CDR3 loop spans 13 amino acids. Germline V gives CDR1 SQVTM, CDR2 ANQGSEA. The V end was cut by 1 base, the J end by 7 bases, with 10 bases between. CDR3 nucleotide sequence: TGCAGCGTTGAAGCCCCAGGGAACGGGGAGCTGTTTTTT. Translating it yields CSVEAPGNGELFF.

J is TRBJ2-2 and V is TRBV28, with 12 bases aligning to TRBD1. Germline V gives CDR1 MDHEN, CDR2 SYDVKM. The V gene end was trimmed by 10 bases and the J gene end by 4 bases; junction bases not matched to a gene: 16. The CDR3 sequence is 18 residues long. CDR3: CATDLGTGGLAGTGELFF. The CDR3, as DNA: TGTGCCACCGACCTCGGGACAGGGGGCTTGGCTGGCACCGGGGAGCTGTTTTTT.

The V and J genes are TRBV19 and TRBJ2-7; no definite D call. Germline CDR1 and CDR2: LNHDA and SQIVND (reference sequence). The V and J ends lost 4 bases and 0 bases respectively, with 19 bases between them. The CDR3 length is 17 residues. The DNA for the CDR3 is TGTGCCAGTAGTACCGTCCTGACTCTGAGGAGCTCCTACGAGCAGTACTTC. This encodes CASSTVLTLRSSYEQYF. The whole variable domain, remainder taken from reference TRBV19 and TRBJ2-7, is DGGITQSPKYLFRKEGQNVTLSCEQNLNHDAMYWYRQDPGQGLRLIYYSQIVNDFQKGDIAEGYSVSREKKESFPLTVTSAQKNPTAFYLCASSTVLTLRSSYEQYFGPGTRLTVT.

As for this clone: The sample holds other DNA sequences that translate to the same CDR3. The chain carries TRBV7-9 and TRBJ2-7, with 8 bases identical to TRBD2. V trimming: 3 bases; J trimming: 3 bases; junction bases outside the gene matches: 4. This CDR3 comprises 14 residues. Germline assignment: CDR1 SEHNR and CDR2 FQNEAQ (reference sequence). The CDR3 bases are TGTGCCAGCAGCTTGGGGACTAGTTACTACGAGCAGTACTTC. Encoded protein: CASSLGTSYYEQYF.

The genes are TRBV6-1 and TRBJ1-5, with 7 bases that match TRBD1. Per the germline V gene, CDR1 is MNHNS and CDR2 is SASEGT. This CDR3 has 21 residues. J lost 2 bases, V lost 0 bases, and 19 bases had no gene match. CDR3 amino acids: CASSEAEGYRGVKLGNQPQHF. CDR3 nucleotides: TGTGCCAGCAGTGAAGCCGAGGGATACAGGGGCGTAAAACTAGGCAATCAGCCCCAGCATTTT.

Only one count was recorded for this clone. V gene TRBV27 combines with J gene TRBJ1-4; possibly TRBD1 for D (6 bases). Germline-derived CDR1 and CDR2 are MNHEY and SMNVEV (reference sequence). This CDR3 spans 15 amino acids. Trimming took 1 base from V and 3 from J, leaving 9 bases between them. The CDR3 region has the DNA TGTGCCAGCAGTTTATGGGGGCTGGCTAATGAAAAACTGTTTTTT. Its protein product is CASSLWGLANEKLFF.

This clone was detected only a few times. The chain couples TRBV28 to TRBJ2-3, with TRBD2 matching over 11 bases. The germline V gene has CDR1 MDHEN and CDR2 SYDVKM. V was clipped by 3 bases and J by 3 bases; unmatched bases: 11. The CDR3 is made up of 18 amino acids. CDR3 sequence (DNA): TGTGCCAGCAGTTTCCGGCTAGCGGGAGGAGAGGGTACAGATACGCAGTATTTT. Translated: CASSFRLAGGEGTDTQYF.

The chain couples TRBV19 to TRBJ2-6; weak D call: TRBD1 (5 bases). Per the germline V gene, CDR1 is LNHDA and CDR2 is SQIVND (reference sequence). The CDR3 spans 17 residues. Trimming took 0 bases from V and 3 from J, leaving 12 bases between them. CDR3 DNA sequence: TGTGCCAGTAGTATAGATCCCTTCAGGGATGGGGCCAACGTCCTGACTTTC. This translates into CASSIDPFRDGANVLTF.

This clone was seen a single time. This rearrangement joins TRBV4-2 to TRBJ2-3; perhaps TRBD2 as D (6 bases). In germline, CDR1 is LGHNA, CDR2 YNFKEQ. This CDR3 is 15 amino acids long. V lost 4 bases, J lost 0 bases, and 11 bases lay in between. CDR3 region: CASSPGDFSTDTQYF. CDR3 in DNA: TGTGCCAGCAGCCCGGGGGACTTCAGCACAGATACGCAGTATTTT.

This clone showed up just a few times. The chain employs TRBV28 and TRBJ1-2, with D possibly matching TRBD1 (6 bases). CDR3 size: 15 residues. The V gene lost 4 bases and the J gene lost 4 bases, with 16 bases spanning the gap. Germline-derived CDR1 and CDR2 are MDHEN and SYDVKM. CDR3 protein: CASSWSRGLTYGYTF. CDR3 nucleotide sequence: TGTGCCAGCAGTTGGAGCAGGGGACTAACCTATGGCTACACCTTC.

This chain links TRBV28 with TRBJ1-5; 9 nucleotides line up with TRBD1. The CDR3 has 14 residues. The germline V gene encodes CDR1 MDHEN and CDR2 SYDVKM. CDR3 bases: TGTTTAACAGGGGGCCCAGTGAGCAATCAGCCCCAGCATTTT. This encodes CLTGGPVSNQPQHF.